This passage covers 5 T cell receptor beta chains from one sample sequenced in a study of shared clonotypes between healthy human individuals. CD45RO-negative cells were positively selected for CCR7, leaving out terminally differentiated effector memory CD45RA+ cells. Here immunoSEQ multiplex PCR was the method, and the copy in TCRdb shows in-frame clones only, minus some. The table shows hundreds of thousands of clones, with roughly 98% occurring only once. The source material was naive CD8+ T cells sorted from blood. These receptors all come from a man between 25 and 39 years old in good health.

The chain is built from TRBV2 and TRBJ1-1, with TRBD1 matching over 9 bases. This CDR3 region has 16 residues. V lost 6 bases and J lost 4; bases outside the gene matches: 12. Looked up from germline, CDR1 is SNHLY and CDR2 is FYNNEI. The CDR3 protein is CASRGPRTGAGTEAFF. The CDR3 DNA is TGTGCCAGCAGGGGTCCCCGGACAGGGGCAGGCACTGAAGCTTTCTTT.

The chain recombines TRBV27 with TRBJ2-5, with TRBD1 as a possible D gene (6 bases). V was trimmed by 1 base and J by 2 bases, leaving 11 bases between them. Germline lookup yields CDR1 MNHEY and CDR2 SMNVEV (reference sequence). CDR3 length equals 15 residues. The CDR3 nucleotides read TGTGCCAGCAGTTTATTGTCAGGGGTACAAGAGACCCAGTACTTC. Amino acids: CASSLLSGVQETQYF.

The chain recombines TRBV4-3 with TRBJ1-2, with D possibly matching TRBD1 (5 bases). The CDR3 has 15 amino acids. V dropped 3 bases and J dropped 5 bases, with 16 bases sitting between them. Germline assignment: CDR1 LGHNA and CDR2 YSLEER. CDR3: CASSHPEGGGYGYTF. CDR3 DNA sequence: TGCGCCAGCAGCCATCCCGAAGGTGGGGGATATGGCTACACCTTC.

The chain uses TRBV4-2 and TRBJ1-2, with TRBD1 identical over 7 bases. Germline-derived CDR1 and CDR2 are LGHNA and YNFKEQ. J was trimmed by 2 bases and V by 4 bases; bases with no gene match: 4. This CDR3 comprises 14 residues. Written as DNA, the CDR3 is TGTGCCAGCAGCCCAGGGGGGAAAAACTATGGCTACACCTTC. This encodes CASSPGGKNYGYTF.

The V and J genes are TRBV29-1 and TRBJ2-3; 11 nucleotides agree with TRBD2. Germline lookup yields CDR1 SQVTM and CDR2 ANQGSEA. CDR3 length equals 15 residues. The V gene end was trimmed by 3 bases and the J gene end by 1 base; junction bases not matched to a gene: 3. The CDR3: CSVEGLAVRTDTQYF. Here the CDR3 DNA reads TGCAGCGTTGAGGGACTAGCGGTACGCACAGATACGCAGTATTTT.